This T cell receptor beta chain stems from a study of cytomegalovirus exposure and HLA in healthy donors. Study-wide results and caveats: Later on, a genetic analysis was performed. It linked a missense variant in DCLRE1C with V- and J-gene trimming of TCR beta.

A word on this clone: Its antigen is still unknown.

Primers for the PCR totalled 60 Vbeta and 13 Jbeta. Clones were read by immunoSEQ multiplex PCR, and TCRdb kept only the in-frame ones, dropping some. This repertoire shows fewer than 250,000 clones, 80% found once; its top ten account for roughly 0.99%. The sample was PBMCs. This receptor was taken from a woman aged 40 to 50 in good health and CMV-seronegative.

The CDR3 sequence: CATSRETGTGTQHF. The CDR3 nucleotides read TGTGCCACCAGCAGAGAGACAGGGACCGGAACCCAGCATTTT. The J gene is TRBJ1-5, the V gene TRBV15; 7 positions match TRBD1. V gave up 0 bases and J gave up 11 bases; unmatched junction bases: 7. The CDR3 is made up of 14 amino acids. Germline loops: CDR1 LNHNV, CDR2 YYDKDF (reference sequence).